This entry features one T cell receptor beta chain sequence. This sample was taken from a study of blood T cell repertoires in COVID-19. Study-level background: Both acute and convalescent COVID-19 samples were obtained from the United States, Italy and Spain. The analysed material was cDNA or gDNA that came from T cells, B-cell-depleted T cells, or PBMCs.

CDR3 length equals 12 residues. CDR1 and CDR2 from the germline V gene are SQVTM and ANQGSEA. V dropped 3 bases and J dropped 7 bases, with 10 bases sitting between them. Per the authors' pipeline: By means of reference gene primer amplification, nucleated cell counts were estimated. Measured with immunoSEQ multiplex PCR; TCRdb has only the in-frame clones, and not every one. V, J and clone size were drawn from that table, and D and trimming were deduced from the DNA. This table holds about 210,000 clones, almost 90% found once. The sequence derives from a man between 18 and 29 years old with active or convalescent COVID-19. The sequencing input was peripheral blood. V and J are TRBV29-1 and TRBJ2-1; tentative D call: TRBD2 (5 bases). CDR3 loop: CSVDVGGNEQFF. The CDR3 bases are TGCAGCGTTGACGTTGGAGGTAATGAGCAGTTCTTC.